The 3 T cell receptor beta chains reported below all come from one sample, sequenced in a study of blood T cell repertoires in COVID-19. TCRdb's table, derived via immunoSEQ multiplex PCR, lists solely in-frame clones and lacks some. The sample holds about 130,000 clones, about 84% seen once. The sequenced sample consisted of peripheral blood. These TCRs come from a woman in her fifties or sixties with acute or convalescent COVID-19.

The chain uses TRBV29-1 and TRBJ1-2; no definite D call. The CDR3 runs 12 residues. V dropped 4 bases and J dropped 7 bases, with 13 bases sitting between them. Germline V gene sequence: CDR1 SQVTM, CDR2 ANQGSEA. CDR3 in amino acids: CSVATEDGGYTF. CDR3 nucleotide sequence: TGCAGCGTTGCAACGGAGGATGGTGGCTACACCTTC.

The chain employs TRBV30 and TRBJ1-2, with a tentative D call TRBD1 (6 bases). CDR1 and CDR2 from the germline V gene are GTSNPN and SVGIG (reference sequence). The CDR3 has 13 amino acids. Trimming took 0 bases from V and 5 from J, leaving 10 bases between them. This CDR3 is CAWSVTGKYGYTF. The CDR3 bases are TGTGCCTGGAGTGTAACAGGGAAATATGGCTACACCTTC. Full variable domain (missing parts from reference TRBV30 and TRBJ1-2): SQTIHQWPATLVQPVGSPLSLECTVEGTSNPNLYWYRQAAGRGLQLLFYSVGIGQISSEVPQNLSASRPQDRQFILSSKKLLLSDSGFYLCAWSVTGKYGYTFGSGTRLTVV.

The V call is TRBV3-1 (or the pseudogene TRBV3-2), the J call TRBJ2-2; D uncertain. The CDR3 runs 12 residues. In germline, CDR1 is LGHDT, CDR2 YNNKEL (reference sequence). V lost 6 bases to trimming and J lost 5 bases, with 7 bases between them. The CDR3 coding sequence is TGTGCCAGCAGGTTCGAGACCGGGGAGCTGTTTTTT. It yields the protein CASRFETGELFF.